The 6 T cell receptor beta chains given below trace back to one sample, sequenced in a study of cytomegalovirus exposure and HLA in healthy donors. PCR was performed using 60 Vbeta and 13 Jbeta primers. Measured with immunoSEQ multiplex PCR; TCRdb has only the in-frame clones, and not every one. In the table there are roughly 90,000 clones, 65% to 85% of which are singletons. Sequencing was carried out using PBMCs. The receptors come from a man in his late teens or twenties in good health and CMV-seronegative.

The rearrangement uses TRBV11-2 and TRBJ2-7; D is uncertain. The germline V gene has CDR1 SGHAT and CDR2 FQNNGV. V was pared by 4 bases and J by 1 base, with 8 bases between. The CDR3 has 13 amino acids. CDR3: CASSSSLSYEQYF. CDR3 bases: TGTGCCAGCAGCTCGTCCTTATCCTACGAGCAGTACTTC.

The chain couples TRBV18 to TRBJ1-6; 7 nucleotides match TRBD1. The CDR3 totals 15 residues. V was pared by 3 bases and J by 4 bases, with 3 bases of the junction left unmatched. Germline values: CDR1 KGHSH, CDR2 LQKENI. In DNA, the CDR3 is TGTGCCAGCTCACCGACAGGGTTGTATAATTCACCCCTCCACTTT. It encodes CASSPTGLYNSPLHF.

The J gene is TRBJ1-1, the V gene TRBV18; D possibly corresponds to TRBD1 (6 bases). Deletions cut 1 base from V and 1 base from J, with 13 bases between. The length of the CDR3 is 16 residues. Germline-derived CDR1 and CDR2 are KGHSH and LQKENI. The CDR3 spells CASSPQPQGRNTEAFF. The CDR3 bases are TGTGCCAGCTCACCACAACCCCAGGGGAGGAACACTGAAGCTTTCTTT.

This clone was seen just once. The chain has TRBV7-6 and TRBJ2-7; tentative D call: TRBD1 (6 bases). This CDR3 region has 13 residues. The V end lost 4 bases, the J end lost 6 bases, and 13 bases lay between the germline ends. Germline CDR1 and CDR2: SGHVS and FNYEAQ. Written as DNA, the CDR3 is TGTGCCAGCAGCTCCCCAGGGGTAGGCGAGCAGTACTTC. Amino acids: CASSSPGVGEQYF.

This chain uses TRBV13 with TRBJ2-3; TRBD1 aligns across 7 bases. V shed 5 bases and J 3 bases; nucleotides not matched to a gene: 17. The CDR3 is 18 amino acids. Germline CDR1 PRHDT, CDR2 FYEKMQ (reference sequence). CDR3 bases: TGTGCCAGCAGCCCAACGCTGACAGGGACGAGATTGACAGATACGCAGTATTTT. Translation: CASSPTLTGTRLTDTQYF.

The chain couples TRBV27 to TRBJ2-3; possibly TRBD2 for D (5 bases). The V and J ends lost 5 bases and 2 bases respectively, with 20 bases between them. The CDR3 is 17 residues long. Germline lookup yields CDR1 MNHEY and CDR2 SMNVEV (reference sequence). In DNA form, the CDR3 reads TGTGCCAGCAGTCCCCGTCCGTCCGGGATAGCCACAGATACGCAGTATTTT. This translates into CASSPRPSGIATDTQYF.